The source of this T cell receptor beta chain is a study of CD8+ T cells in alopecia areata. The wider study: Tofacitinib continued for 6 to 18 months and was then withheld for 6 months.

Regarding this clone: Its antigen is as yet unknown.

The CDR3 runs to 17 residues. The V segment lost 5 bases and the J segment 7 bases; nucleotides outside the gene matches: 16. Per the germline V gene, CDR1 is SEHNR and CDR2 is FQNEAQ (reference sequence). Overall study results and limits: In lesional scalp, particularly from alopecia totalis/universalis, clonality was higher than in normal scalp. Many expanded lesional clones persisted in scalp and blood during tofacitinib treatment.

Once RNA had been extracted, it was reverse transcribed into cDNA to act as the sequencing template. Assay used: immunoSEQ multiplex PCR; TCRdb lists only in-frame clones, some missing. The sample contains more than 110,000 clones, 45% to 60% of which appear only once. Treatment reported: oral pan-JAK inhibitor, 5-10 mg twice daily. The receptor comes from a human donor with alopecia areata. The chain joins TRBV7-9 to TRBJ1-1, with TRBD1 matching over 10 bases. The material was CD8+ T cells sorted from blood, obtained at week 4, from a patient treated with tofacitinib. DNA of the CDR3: TGTGCCAGCAGCCATACACGGTCGGACAGGGGGGTTAATGAAGCTTTCTTT. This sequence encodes CASSHTRSDRGVNEAFF.